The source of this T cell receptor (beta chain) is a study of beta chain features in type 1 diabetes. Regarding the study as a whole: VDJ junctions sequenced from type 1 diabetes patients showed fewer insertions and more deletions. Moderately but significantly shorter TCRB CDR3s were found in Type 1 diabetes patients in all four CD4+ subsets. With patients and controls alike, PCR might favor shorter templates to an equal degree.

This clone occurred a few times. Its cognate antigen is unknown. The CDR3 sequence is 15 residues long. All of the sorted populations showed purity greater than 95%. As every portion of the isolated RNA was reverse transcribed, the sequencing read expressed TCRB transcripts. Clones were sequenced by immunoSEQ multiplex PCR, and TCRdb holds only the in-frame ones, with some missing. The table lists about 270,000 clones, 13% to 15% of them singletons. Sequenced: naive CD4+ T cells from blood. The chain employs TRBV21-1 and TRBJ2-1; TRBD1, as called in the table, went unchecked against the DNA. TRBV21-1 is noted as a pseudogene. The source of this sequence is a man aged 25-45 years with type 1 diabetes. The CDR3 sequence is CASSVRDRGLCEQFF. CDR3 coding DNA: TGTGCCAGCAGCGTCCGGGACAGGGGTTTGTGTGAGCAGTTCTTC.